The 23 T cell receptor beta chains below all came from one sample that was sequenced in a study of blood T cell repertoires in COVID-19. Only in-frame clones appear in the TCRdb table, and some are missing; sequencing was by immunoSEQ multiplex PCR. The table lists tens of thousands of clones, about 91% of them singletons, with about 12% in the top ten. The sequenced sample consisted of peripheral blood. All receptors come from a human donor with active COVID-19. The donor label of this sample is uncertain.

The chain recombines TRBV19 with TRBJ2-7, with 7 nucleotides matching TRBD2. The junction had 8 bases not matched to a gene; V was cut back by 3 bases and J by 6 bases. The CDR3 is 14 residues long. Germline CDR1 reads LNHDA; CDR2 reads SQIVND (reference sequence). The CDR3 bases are TGTGCCAGTAGTATCGGGGGGACGTACCGCGAGCAGTACTTC. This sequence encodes CASSIGGTYREQYF.

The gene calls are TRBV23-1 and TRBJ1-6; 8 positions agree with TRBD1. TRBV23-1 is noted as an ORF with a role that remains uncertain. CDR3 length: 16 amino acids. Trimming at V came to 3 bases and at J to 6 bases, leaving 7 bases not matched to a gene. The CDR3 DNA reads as TGCGCCAGCAGTCATTCGCGGGACAGGCTTAATTCACCCCTCCACTTT. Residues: CASSHSRDRLNSPLHF.

In DNA, the CDR3 is TGTGCCAGCAGTGGATCGCAGGGGAGCTATGGCTACACCTTC. It encodes CASSGSQGSYGYTF. This chain joins TRBV2 and TRBJ1-2; weak D call: TRBD1 (6 bases). The CDR3 sequence is 14 residues long. Deletions cut 4 bases from V and 4 bases from J, with 13 bases between. The germline V gene encodes CDR1 SNHLY and CDR2 FYNNEI.

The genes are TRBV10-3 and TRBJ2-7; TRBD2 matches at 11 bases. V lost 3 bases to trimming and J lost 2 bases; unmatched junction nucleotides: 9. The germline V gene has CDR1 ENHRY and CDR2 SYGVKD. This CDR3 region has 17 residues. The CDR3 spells CAISDPRASGRPYEQYF. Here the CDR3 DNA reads TGTGCCATCAGTGACCCCCGGGCTAGCGGGAGGCCCTACGAGCAGTACTTC.

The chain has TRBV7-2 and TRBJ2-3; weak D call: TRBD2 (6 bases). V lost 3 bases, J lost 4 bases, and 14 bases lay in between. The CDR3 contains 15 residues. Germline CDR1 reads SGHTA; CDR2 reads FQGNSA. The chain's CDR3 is CASSLGSGSADTQYF. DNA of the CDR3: TGTGCCAGCAGCTTGGGGAGCGGGTCTGCAGATACGCAGTATTTT.

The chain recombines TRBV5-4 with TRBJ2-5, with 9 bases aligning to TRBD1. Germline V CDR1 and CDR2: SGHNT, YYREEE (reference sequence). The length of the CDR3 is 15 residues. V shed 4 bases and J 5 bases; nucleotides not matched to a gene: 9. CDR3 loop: CASSDSGTGRETQYF. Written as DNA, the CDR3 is TGTGCCAGCAGCGACTCCGGGACAGGGAGGGAGACCCAGTACTTC.

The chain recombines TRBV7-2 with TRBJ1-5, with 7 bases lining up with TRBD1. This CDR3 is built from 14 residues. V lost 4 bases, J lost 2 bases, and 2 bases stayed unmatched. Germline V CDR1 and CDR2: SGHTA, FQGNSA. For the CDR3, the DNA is TGTGCCAGCAGCTCTCAGGGGGGCAATCAGCCCCAGCATTTT. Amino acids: CASSSQGGNQPQHF. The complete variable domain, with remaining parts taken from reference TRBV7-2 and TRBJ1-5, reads GAGVSQSPSNKVTEKGKDVELRCDPISGHTALYWYRQSLGQGLEFLIYFQGNSAPDKSGLPSDRFSAERTGGSVSTLTIQRTQQEDSAVYLCASSSQGGNQPQHFGDGTRLSIL.

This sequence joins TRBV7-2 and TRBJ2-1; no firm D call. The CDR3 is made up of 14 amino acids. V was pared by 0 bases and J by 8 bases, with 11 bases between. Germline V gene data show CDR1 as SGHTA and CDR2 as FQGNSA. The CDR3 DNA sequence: TGTGCCAGCAGCTTAGCGCACAGCTCCCATGAGCAGTTCTTC. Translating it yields CASSLAHSSHEQFF.

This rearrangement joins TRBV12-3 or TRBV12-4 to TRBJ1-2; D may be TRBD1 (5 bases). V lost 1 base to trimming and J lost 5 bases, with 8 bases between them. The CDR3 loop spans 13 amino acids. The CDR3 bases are TGTGCCAGCAGTTTAGGGCACAGGTATGGCTACACCTTC. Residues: CASSLGHRYGYTF.

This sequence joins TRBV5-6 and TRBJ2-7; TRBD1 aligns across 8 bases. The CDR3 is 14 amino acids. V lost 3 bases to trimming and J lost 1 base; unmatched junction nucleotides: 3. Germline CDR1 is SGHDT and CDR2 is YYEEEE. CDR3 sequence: CASSSTGDSYEQYF. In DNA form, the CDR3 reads TGTGCCAGCAGCTCGACAGGGGATTCCTACGAGCAGTACTTC.

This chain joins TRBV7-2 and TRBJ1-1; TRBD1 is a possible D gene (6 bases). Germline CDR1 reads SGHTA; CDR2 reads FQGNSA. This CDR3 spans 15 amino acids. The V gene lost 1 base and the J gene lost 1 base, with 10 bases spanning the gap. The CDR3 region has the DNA TGTGCCAGCAGCTTAGGGCGGGGGGCGAACACTGAAGCTTTCTTT. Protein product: CASSLGRGANTEAFF.

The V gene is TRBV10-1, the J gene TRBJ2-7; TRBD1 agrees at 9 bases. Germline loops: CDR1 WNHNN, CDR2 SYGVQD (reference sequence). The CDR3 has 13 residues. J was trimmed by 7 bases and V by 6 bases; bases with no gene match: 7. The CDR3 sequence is CASSSWTGAEQYF. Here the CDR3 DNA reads TGCGCCAGCAGCTCTTGGACAGGGGCTGAGCAGTACTTC.

CDR3 region: CASSLGQGAYYGYTF. The DNA of the CDR3 is TGTGCCAGCAGCTTGGGTCAGGGGGCTTACTATGGCTACACCTTC. This rearrangement joins TRBV5-5 to TRBJ1-2, with TRBD1 matching 8 bases. Germline V gene sequence: CDR1 SGHKS, CDR2 YYEKEE (reference sequence). The CDR3 totals 15 residues. J lost 3 bases, V lost 0 bases, and 4 bases had no gene match.

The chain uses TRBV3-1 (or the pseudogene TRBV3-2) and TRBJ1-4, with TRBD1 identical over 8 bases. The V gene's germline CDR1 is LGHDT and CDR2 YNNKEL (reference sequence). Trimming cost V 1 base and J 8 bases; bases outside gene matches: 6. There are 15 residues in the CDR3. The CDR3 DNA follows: TGTGCCAGCAGCCAAGCTGGACAGGGTTGGGAAAAACTGTTTTTT. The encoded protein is CASSQAGQGWEKLFF.

As DNA, the CDR3 is TGTGCCAGCAGCTCTCACGGTAGGGGCGGCTACACCTTC. It codes for CASSSHGRGGYTF. The chain recombines TRBV28 with TRBJ1-2; maybe TRBD1 (5 bases). Trimming removed 6 bases from V and 8 bases from J, with 16 bases in between. CDR3 length: 13 residues. Germline V gene sequence: CDR1 MDHEN, CDR2 SYDVKM.

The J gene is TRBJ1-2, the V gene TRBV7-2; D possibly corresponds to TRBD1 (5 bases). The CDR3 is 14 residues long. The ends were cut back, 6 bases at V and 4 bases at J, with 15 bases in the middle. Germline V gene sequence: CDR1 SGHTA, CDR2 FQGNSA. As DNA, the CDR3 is TGTGCCAGCAGGCAAGCGGGGCACCCCTATGGCTACACCTTC. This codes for CASRQAGHPYGYTF.

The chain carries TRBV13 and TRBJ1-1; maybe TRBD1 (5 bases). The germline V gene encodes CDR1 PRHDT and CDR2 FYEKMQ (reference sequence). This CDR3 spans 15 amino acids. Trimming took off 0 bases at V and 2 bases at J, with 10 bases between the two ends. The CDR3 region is CASSLGSTGNTEAFF. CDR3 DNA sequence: TGTGCCAGCAGCTTAGGCTCTACAGGAAACACTGAAGCTTTCTTT. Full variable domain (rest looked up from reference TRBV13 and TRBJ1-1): AAGVIQSPRHLIKEKRETATLKCYPIPRHDTVYWYQQGPGQDPQFLISFYEKMQSDKGSIPDRFSAQQFSDYHSELNMSSLELGDSALYFCASSLGSTGNTEAFFGQGTRLTVV.

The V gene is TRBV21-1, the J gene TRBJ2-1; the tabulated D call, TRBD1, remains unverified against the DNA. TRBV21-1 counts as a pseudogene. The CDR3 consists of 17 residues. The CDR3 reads CASSRPRDRGPYNEQFF. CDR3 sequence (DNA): TGTGCCAGCAGCCGGCCCCGGGACAGGGGGCCTTACAATGAGCAGTTCTTC.

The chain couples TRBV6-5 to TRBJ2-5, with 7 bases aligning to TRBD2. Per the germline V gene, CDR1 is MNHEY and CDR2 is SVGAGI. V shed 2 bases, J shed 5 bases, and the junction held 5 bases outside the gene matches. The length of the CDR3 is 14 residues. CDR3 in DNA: TGTGCCAGCAGTTACGCACTAGCGATTGAGACCCAGTACTTC. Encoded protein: CASSYALAIETQYF.

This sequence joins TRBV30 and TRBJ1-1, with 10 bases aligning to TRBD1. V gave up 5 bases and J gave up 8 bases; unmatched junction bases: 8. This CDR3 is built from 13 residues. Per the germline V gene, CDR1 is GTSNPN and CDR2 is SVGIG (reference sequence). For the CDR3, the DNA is TGTGCCTGGTCGACAGGGGGCGAAGGGGAAGCTTTCTTT. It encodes CAWSTGGEGEAFF.

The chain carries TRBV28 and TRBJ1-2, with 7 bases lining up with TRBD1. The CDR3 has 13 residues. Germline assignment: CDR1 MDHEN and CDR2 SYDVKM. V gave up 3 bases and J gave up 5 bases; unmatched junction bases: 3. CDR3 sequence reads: CASSFTTGYGYTF. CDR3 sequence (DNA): TGTGCCAGCAGTTTTACGACAGGGTATGGCTACACCTTC.

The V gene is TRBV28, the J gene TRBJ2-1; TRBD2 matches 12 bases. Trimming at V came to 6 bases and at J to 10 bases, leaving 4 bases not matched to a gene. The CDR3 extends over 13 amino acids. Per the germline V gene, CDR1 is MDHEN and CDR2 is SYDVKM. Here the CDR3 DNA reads TGTGCCAGCAGGGCTAGCGGGAGGGGGGAGCAGTTCTTC. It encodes CASRASGRGEQFF.

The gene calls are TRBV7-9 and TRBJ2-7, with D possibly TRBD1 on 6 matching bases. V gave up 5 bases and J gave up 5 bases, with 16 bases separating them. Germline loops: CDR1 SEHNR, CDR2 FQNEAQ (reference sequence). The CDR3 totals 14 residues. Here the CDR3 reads CASSQRGTSHEQYF. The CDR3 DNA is TGTGCCAGCAGCCAGCGTGGGACATCCCACGAGCAGTACTTC.